This T cell receptor (beta chain) was identified during a study of cytomegalovirus exposure and HLA in healthy donors. Overall study findings and caveats: Clonal expansion was found to be greater in HLA-associated TCR beta chains than in equally common others in a later analysis.

V lost 11 bases to trimming and J lost 6 bases, with 25 bases between them. The CDR3 has 15 amino acids. CDR1 and CDR2 (germline): MNHNS, SASEGT. 60 Vbeta and 13 Jbeta primers were used in PCR. TCRdb keeps only in-frame clones here, not all; method: immunoSEQ multiplex PCR. This table has 250,000 to 350,000 clones, 72% appearing once. Turning to this clone: Antigen: not known.

The receptor comes from a female donor in good health and CMV-seronegative. The V call is TRBV6-1, the J call TRBJ1-1; D is possibly TRBD1 (5 bases). The sample taken for sequencing was PBMCs. The CDR3: CACLALGFEGAEAFF. CDR3 coding DNA: TGTGCCTGCCTGGCGTTAGGGTTCGAAGGGGCTGAAGCTTTCTTT.